Listed here are 4 T cell receptor beta chains from one sample, sequenced in a study of cytomegalovirus exposure and HLA in healthy donors (dated by TCRdb to about 2017). The method was the immunoSEQ multiplex PCR assay. The multiplex PCR relied on a mix of 60 forward primers for TCR Vbeta segments and 13 reverse primers for TCR Jbeta segments. In its TCRdb copy, this immuneACCESS table keeps in-frame sequences only and misses some clones. Where compared with another copy, unresolved V genes explain less than half of these, and the others have no known cause. The sample table records roughly 80,000 clones; roughly two thirds of these occur just once. The ten largest clones capture 4.9% of the sample. Material for sequencing was PBMCs. The receptors here all came from a man in his 60s in good health and CMV-seropositive.

The genes are TRBV11-2 and TRBJ2-1, with TRBD2 matching 9 bases. From germline, CDR1 is SGHAT and CDR2 FQNNGV. This CDR3 contains 14 residues. The junction had 8 bases not matched to a gene; V was cut back by 1 base and J by 13 bases. The CDR3 DNA is TGTGCCAGCAGCTTAGTACCCGGCGGGAGGGAACAGTTCTTC. It encodes CASSLVPGGREQFF.

The chain uses TRBV11-3 and TRBJ2-5; perhaps TRBD1 as D (5 bases). Trimming shortened V by 5 bases and J by 0 bases, and 7 bases separated the two germline ends. The CDR3 covers 13 residues. The germline V gene has CDR1 SGHNT and CDR2 YENEEA. The CDR3 sequence: CASSRGYQETQYF. CDR3 nucleotides: TGTGCCAGCAGCAGGGGTTACCAAGAGACCCAGTACTTC.

This chain uses TRBV10-3 with TRBJ2-5; 7 nucleotides align to TRBD2. Germline-derived CDR1 and CDR2 are ENHRY and SYGVKD. V gave up 2 bases and J gave up 3 bases; unmatched junction bases: 6. CDR3 length: 15 amino acids. The CDR3 region has the DNA TGTGCCATCAGTGAGGGCGGGACTACGAAAGAGACCCAGTACTTC. It is translated as CAISEGGTTKETQYF.

This chain links TRBV23-1 with TRBJ2-7, with 11 bases aligning to TRBD1. TRBV23-1 belongs to the ORF category, with a function that is uncertain. The V and J ends lost 4 bases and 4 bases, in that order; junction bases with no gene match: 12. This CDR3 comprises 17 residues. The CDR3 loop reads CASSRIRDRGTCYEQYF. The CDR3 DNA follows: TGCGCCAGCAGTCGCATACGGGACAGGGGGACCTGTTACGAGCAGTACTTC.